This T cell receptor (beta chain) stems from a study of blood T cell repertoires in COVID-19. Overall study: The study drew acute and convalescent COVID-19 samples from the United States, Italy and Spain. In each case, the material was cDNA or gDNA derived from T cells, B-cell-depleted T cells, or PBMCs.

Germline assignment: CDR1 SGDLS and CDR2 YYNGEE. This CDR3 spans 14 amino acids. V was cut by 0 bases and J by 1 base, with 6 bases left in between. Libraries were prepared by immunoSEQ multiplex PCR; TCRdb keeps only in-frame clonotypes and omits some of them. The repertoire has around 230,000 clones, around 83% of them found once; the top ten carry around 2.4%. V usage is TRBV9 and J usage is TRBJ2-3, with D hard to call. The TCR was taken from a middle-aged man who had recovered from COVID-19. Sequencing input: peripheral blood. In DNA, the CDR3 is TGTGCCAGCAGCGTAGTGGGCGGCACAGATACGCAGTATTTT. This translates into CASSVVGGTDTQYF.